This T cell receptor (beta chain) was documented in a study of response to subunit inactivated influenza vaccine. Study-wide results and limits: T cells newly recruited by each seasonal influenza vaccination are few, the authors suggested.

The CDR3 has 16 amino acids. J lost 4 bases, V lost 6 bases, and 8 bases had no gene match. Germline CDR1 SNHLY, CDR2 FYNNEI. TCRdb reprocessed the RT-PCR reads with MiXCR, giving one entry per CDR3 protein. The top ten clones hold roughly 14% of a sample with 540,000 or so distinct CDR3 sequences, 10% to 15% of them seen once. With respect to this clonotype: Its antigen is not identified.

The sequence came from a man aged 45-60 years who received an inactivated influenza vaccine. The specimen comprised PBMCs from blood, sampled about 40 days after vaccination. The rearrangement links TRBV2 to TRBJ2-1, with 11 bases matching TRBD2. CDR3 protein: CASRPLTSGSYNEQFF. The DNA of the CDR3 is TGTGCCAGCAGACCCCTTACTAGCGGGAGTTACAATGAGCAGTTCTTC.